The T cell receptor beta chain described here comes from a study of blood T cells in healthy people across ages (dated by TCRdb to between 2014 and 2016). The study in broad terms: In model experiments, template switching captured roughly one uniquely barcoded TCR beta cDNA molecule for every two T cells. The study measured age-related changes in TCR beta repertoire diversity using deep sequencing normalized with unique cDNA molecular identifiers. The donors were split into four age groups: young (average around 15 years), middle-aged (around 37), aged (approximately 60) and long-lived (82). To avoid experimental bias, donors of different ages were randomly spread across the sequencing lanes. For two donors (one aged 18 to 29 and one aged 80 or older), the study analyzed two additional independent replicas of 1 million unique cDNA reads from the same blood draw. The paper as a whole reports these results and caveats: Estimates of total diversity from one million sequenced T cells were regarded as lower bounds and underestimates. As age increased, observed TCR beta diversity per million T cells dropped in a roughly linear way, and a significant reduction was already evident by age about 40. The percentage of naive T cells measured by flow cytometry correlated strongly with observed TCR beta diversity. Because profiling used bulk unsorted PBMCs, naive and antigen-experienced compartments could not be compared conclusively. Compared with the aged group, more naive CD4+ T cells, fewer expanded clones and increased TCR diversity were shown by the long-lived group, suggesting age selection. Because the CMV infection status of the donors was unknown, age-related changes in expanded clonotypes may potentially have been confounded.

The library was produced with 5' RACE. Sequencing instrument: Illumina HiSeq 2500. A second PCR of about 6 to 11 cycles was run with a J-beta primer mix and a sample-barcoded 5' primer. A template-switch 5' adaptor carrying 12 random nucleotides introduced a unique molecular identifier onto each TCR beta cDNA molecule. At least 2.5 million CDR3-containing paired-end reads were obtained from each sample. First-strand cDNA synthesis was performed from all RNA using the Mint cDNA synthesis kit, with priming by a TRBC-specific oligonucleotide. Following uracil-DNA glycosylase treatment, all cDNA underwent a first 18-cycle PCR with the universal primers M1SS and BC2_uni_R. Processing in the source paper ran as follows. For normalization, 1 million high-quality reads, each with a distinct molecular identifier, were randomly selected from each sample. Reads with shared molecular identifiers were discarded instead of being binned into consensus sequences. CDR3 identification, clonotype clustering and error correction used MiTCR with a Q25 quality threshold and the strictest error-elimination algorithm. Lower-bound total TCR beta diversity was estimated with a nonparametric unseen species model using Euler transformation. Through fastp at Q25 and MiXCR, TCRdb rebuilt clones from the public reads, retaining in-frame beta chains. Each record represents a unique CDR3 protein, reported with the most common genes and DNA among its rows. The V and J calls and clone size are TCRdb's, not the authors'. This sample has 1.6 million or so distinct CDR3 sequences in its table, and 30% to 35% of those were observed once. The ten largest clones add up to around 11% of the sample.

Taken from cysteine to phenylalanine, the CDR3 has 16 residues. The CDR3 DNA has 48 bases and is translated from base 1. V is clipped by 0 bases and J by 0 bases, and the sequence between their germline boundaries is 9 bases long. CDR1 and CDR2 were assigned from the germline V gene (reference sequence) as MNHEY and SMNVEV. As concerns this clonotype: The clone's antigen remains unknown. No base quality information exists; no much larger clone differs at one position.

Donors were 40 or so systemically healthy Caucasian individuals from Russia aged roughly 6 to 90 years. About 9.8 milliliters of peripheral blood were drawn from each donor into EDTA-treated Vacutainer tubes. PBMCs were isolated by Ficoll-Paque density-gradient centrifugation, with at least 6 million obtained per sample. Trizol reagent was used to extract total RNA from the PBMCs, yielding at least 5.5 micrograms per sample. Naive CD45RAhigh/CD27high T cell percentages were measured by flow cytometry on a PBMC aliquot from every donor. This sequence was found in a woman aged 30 to 39 in good health. Sequencing was carried out using blood. The chain employs TRBV27 and TRBJ2-1; TRBD2 is perhaps the D gene, given 6 matching bases. The CDR3 is CASSLSAGSSYNEQFF. The bases read TGTGCCAGCAGTTTATCGGCGGGGAGCTCCTACAATGAGCAGTTCTTC.